This entry is about one T cell receptor (beta chain). What it recognizes is unknown. This entry comes from a study of post-analysis software for immune sequencing data. Study results and caveats: Five TRBV segments, including TRBV5-6, TRBV5-1 and TRBV20-1, were more frequent in patients than controls.

V shed 4 bases and J shed 3 bases, with 17 bases lying between them. This CDR3 spans 15 amino acids. Germline V gene sequence: CDR1 SGHKS, CDR2 YYEKEE (reference sequence). Prepared TCR beta cDNA libraries contained unique molecular identifiers. TCRdb analysed the PCR reads with MiXCR anew, one entry per CDR3 protein. Altogether roughly 800,000 distinct CDR3 sequences are present, 53% being singletons, with the ten largest covering around 4.5%. The sequence was collected from a girl aged 10 to 17 with multiple sclerosis. The sample comprised blood. The rearrangement joins TRBV5-5 to TRBJ2-7; TRBD1 is a possible D gene (7 bases). CDR3 nucleotide sequence: TGTGCCAGCAGCCACGGACAGGAGGGAGGCTACGAGCAGTACTTC. It translates to CASSHGQEGGYEQYF. Together with reference TRBV5-5 and TRBJ2-7, the CDR3 gives the full variable domain: DAGVTQSPTHLIKTRGQQVTLRCSPISGHKSVSWYQQVLGQGPQFIFQYYEKEERGRGNFPDRFSARQFPNYSSELNVNALLLGDSALYLCASSHGQEGGYEQYFGPGTRLTVT.